These 17 T cell receptor beta chains came from one sample sequenced in a study of cytomegalovirus exposure and HLA in healthy donors. The PCR had 60 Vbeta and 13 Jbeta primers. The method was immunoSEQ multiplex PCR; TCRdb's version includes in-frame clones alone and lacks a portion of them. Of around 150,000 clones in the sample, less than 90% were seen once. The sequenced material came from PBMCs. These receptors originate from a boy aged 2-15 years in good health and CMV-seronegative.

The V gene is TRBV7-3, the J gene TRBJ2-7; D gene ambiguous. CDR1 is SGHTA, CDR2 FQGTGA, per germline. Trimming took off 2 bases at V and 0 bases at J, with 11 bases between the two ends. This CDR3 contains 15 residues. The CDR3 DNA reads as TGTGCCAGCAGCTTAGGGTTGGGCAGCTCCTACGAGCAGTACTTC. Amino acid sequence: CASSLGLGSSYEQYF.

The genes are TRBV19 and TRBJ2-7; 8 bases agree with TRBD1. The V gene end was trimmed by 7 bases and the J gene end by 1 base; junction bases not matched to a gene: 9. Germline CDR1 and CDR2: LNHDA and SQIVND (reference sequence). The CDR3 contains 15 residues. The DNA for the CDR3 is TGTGCCAGTAAAGCCGGGACAGGAGGTTCCTACGAGCAGTACTTC. Translated: CASKAGTGGSYEQYF.

The chain carries TRBV7-9 and TRBJ2-7; weak D call: TRBD1 (5 bases). From germline, CDR1 is SEHNR and CDR2 FQNEAQ (reference sequence). The CDR3 sequence is 12 residues long. The ends were cut back, 5 bases at V and 3 bases at J, with 8 bases in the middle. The CDR3 region is CASSPTGYEQYF. The CDR3 region has the DNA TGTGCCAGCAGCCCCACAGGCTACGAGCAGTACTTC. The full variable domain, completed using reference TRBV7-9 and TRBJ2-7, is DTGVSQNPRHKITKRGQNVTFRCDPISEHNRLYWYRQTLGQGPEFLTYFQNEAQLEKSRLLSDRFSAERPKGSFSTLEIQRTEQGDSAMYLCASSPTGYEQYFGPGTRLTVT.

A few counts support this clone. The chain carries TRBV9 and TRBJ2-3; 9 bases are a match to TRBD2. The CDR3 contains 15 residues. Trimming cost V 4 bases and J 2 bases; bases outside gene matches: 5. Germline assignment: CDR1 SGDLS and CDR2 YYNGEE. CDR3 coding DNA: TGTGCCAGCAGCAAGGGGACTAGCTCCACAGATACGCAGTATTTT. Translating it yields CASSKGTSSTDTQYF. The entire variable domain, with the rest obtained from reference TRBV9 and TRBJ2-3, is as follows: DSGVTQTPKHLITATGQRVTLRCSPRSGDLSVYWYQQSLDQGLQFLIQYYNGEERAKGNILERFSAQQFPDLHSELNLSSLELGDSALYFCASSKGTSSTDTQYFGPGTRLTVL.

Of note for this clone: An end of the junction differs from the germline gene, which may be a read error. The chain employs TRBV11-2 and TRBJ1-1; tentative D call: TRBD1 (5 bases). The germline CDR1 and CDR2 sequences are SGHAT and FQNNGV. This CDR3 comprises 16 residues. The DNA for the CDR3 is TGTGCCAGCAGCTTAGTTCCCCGGGGGAGAAGCACTGAAGCTTCCTTT. It yields the protein CASSLVPRGRSTEASF.

The V and J genes are TRBV11-3 and TRBJ1-4, with TRBD1 identical over 7 bases. The CDR3 runs 16 residues. Germline V gene sequence: CDR1 SGHNT, CDR2 YENEEA. V trimming: 5 bases; J trimming: 4 bases; junction bases outside the gene matches: 10. The CDR3 loop reads CASSPTTGYGNEKLFF. The CDR3, as DNA: TGTGCCAGCAGCCCCACGACAGGGTACGGTAATGAAAAACTGTTTTTT.

The chain is built from TRBV14 and TRBJ2-5, with a possible D match to TRBD2 (5 bases). The CDR3 loop spans 15 amino acids. Germline CDR1 SGHDN, CDR2 FVKESK. Between the trimmed V and J ends, which lost 0 bases and 4 bases, there was a span of 12 bases. The CDR3 nucleotides read TGTGCCAGCAGCCAAGACTCGGACTGGTTAGAGACCCAGTACTTC. Its translation is CASSQDSDWLETQYF.

The chain joins TRBV7-5 to TRBJ1-1; the listed D gene, TRBD1, was not tested against the DNA. TRBV7-5 is labeled a pseudogene. The CDR3 loop spans 20 amino acids. CDR3 sequence reads: CVRSLIPPDRTDTMNTEAFF. In nucleotides, the CDR3 is TGTGTCAGAAGCTTAATTCCCCCTGACAGGACTGACACCATGAACACTGAAGCTTTCTTT.

The chain couples TRBV10-3 to TRBJ2-7; TRBD2 matches at 11 bases. The CDR3 consists of 14 residues. Germline lookup yields CDR1 ENHRY and CDR2 SYGVKD. V gave up 7 bases and J gave up 5 bases; unmatched junction bases: 7. CDR3 sequence reads: CAITSGTSGHEQYF. The CDR3 nucleotides read TGTGCCATCACTTCCGGGACTAGCGGACACGAGCAGTACTTC.

CDR3 DNA sequence: TGTGCCAGCAGTGCCGGGACAGGGGGAACCGGGGAGCTGTTTTTT. It encodes CASSAGTGGTGELFF. The chain combines TRBV6-4 with TRBJ2-2, with 11 nucleotides matching TRBD1. V trimming: 4 bases; J trimming: 5 bases; junction bases outside the gene matches: 3. The length of the CDR3 is 15 residues. Germline V gene lookup returns CDR1 MRHNA and CDR2 SNTAGT.

The CDR3 loop reads CASTRSRGNTEAFF. The CDR3 coding sequence is TGCGCCAGCACCAGAAGTCGAGGGAACACTGAAGCTTTCTTT. The gene calls are TRBV5-1 and TRBJ1-1; D not resolved. The V and J ends lost 6 bases and 1 base respectively, with 13 bases between them. Germline CDR1 is SGHRS and CDR2 is YFSETQ. CDR3 length equals 14 residues.

The genes are TRBV7-2 and TRBJ1-5; D is undetermined. This CDR3 has 13 amino acids. Trimming took off 0 bases at V and 4 bases at J, with 4 bases between the two ends. CDR1 SGHTA and CDR2 FQGNSA come from the germline V gene. The chain's CDR3 is CASSLARNQPQHF. The DNA for the CDR3 is TGTGCCAGCAGCTTAGCCAGAAATCAGCCCCAGCATTTT.

This chain joins TRBV5-1 and TRBJ2-7, with 9 bases fitting TRBD2. CDR3 length: 20 residues. The germline CDR1 and CDR2 sequences are SGHRS and YFSETQ. The J segment lost 3 bases and the V segment lost 6 bases, leaving 25 bases of the junction unmatched. Written as DNA, the CDR3 is TGCGCCAGCAAACATGGGGGAGTTCCCGAGCGGGCGGGAGGGCGCTACGAGCAGTACTTC. Protein product: CASKHGGVPERAGGRYEQYF.

The chain carries TRBV14 and TRBJ1-2; 10 positions agree with TRBD1. CDR3 size: 13 residues. V was pared by 4 bases and J by 8 bases, with 4 bases of the junction left unmatched. Germline V gene lookup returns CDR1 SGHDN and CDR2 FVKESK. CDR3 sequence: CASSRQGARGYTF. Here the CDR3 DNA reads TGTGCCAGCAGCCGACAGGGGGCGCGAGGCTACACCTTC.

This rearrangement joins TRBV5-1 to TRBJ1-2; 9 positions match TRBD1. Per the germline V gene, CDR1 is SGHRS and CDR2 is YFSETQ. J lost 8 bases, V lost 0 bases, and 14 bases had no gene match. The CDR3 contains 17 residues. The CDR3 loop reads CASSLDTGGARGGGYTF. The CDR3 DNA reads TGCGCCAGCAGCTTGGATACAGGGGGCGCGAGAGGGGGCGGCTACACCTTC.

This clone was picked up one time. This rearrangement joins TRBV21-1 to TRBJ1-5. TRBV21-1 is recorded as a pseudogene. This CDR3 has 11 residues. In nucleotides, the CDR3 is TGTGCCAGCAGCAACGGTCAGCCCCAGCATTTT. Translated: CASSNGQPQHF.

The chain combines TRBV25-1 with TRBJ1-1, with TRBD1 as a possible D gene (5 bases). V was pared by 8 bases and J by 0 bases, with 13 bases between. CDR1 is MGHDK and CDR2 is SYGVNS in the germline V gene. The CDR3 loop spans 14 amino acids. Here the CDR3 DNA reads TGTGCCAGCTTGGGGGGAAGCATGAACACTGAAGCTTTCTTT. Translated: CASLGGSMNTEAFF.